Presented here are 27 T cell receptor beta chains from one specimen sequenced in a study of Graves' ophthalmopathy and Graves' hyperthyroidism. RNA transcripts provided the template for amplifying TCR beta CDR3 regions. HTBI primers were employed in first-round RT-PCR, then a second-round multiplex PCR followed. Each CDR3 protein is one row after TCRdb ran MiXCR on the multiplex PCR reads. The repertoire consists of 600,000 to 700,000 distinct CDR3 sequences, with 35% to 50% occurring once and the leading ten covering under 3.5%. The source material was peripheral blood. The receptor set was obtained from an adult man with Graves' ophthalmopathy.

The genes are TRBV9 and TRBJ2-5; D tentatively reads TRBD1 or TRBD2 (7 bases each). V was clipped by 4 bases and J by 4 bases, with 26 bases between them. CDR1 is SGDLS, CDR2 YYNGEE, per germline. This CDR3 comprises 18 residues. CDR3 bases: TGTGCCAGCAGCTTGCAGGGGGGACTAAAACGAGGAGGAGAGACCCAGTACTTC. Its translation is CASSLQGGLKRGGETQYF.

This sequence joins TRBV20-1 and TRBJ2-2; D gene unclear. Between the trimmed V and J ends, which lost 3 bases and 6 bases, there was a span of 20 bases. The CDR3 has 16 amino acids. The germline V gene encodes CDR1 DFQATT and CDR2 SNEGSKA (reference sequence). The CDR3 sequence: CSASGLVHSSAGELFF. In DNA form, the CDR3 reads TGCAGTGCTAGTGGTTTGGTACATTCCTCGGCCGGGGAGCTGTTTTTT.

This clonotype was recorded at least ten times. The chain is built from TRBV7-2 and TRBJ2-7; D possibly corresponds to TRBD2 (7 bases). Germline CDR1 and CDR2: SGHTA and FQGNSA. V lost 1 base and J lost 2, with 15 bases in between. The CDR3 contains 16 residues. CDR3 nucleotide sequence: TGTGCCAGCAGCTTAGGGACGTGGGGGGGCCCCTACGAGCAGTACTTC. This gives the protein CASSLGTWGGPYEQYF.

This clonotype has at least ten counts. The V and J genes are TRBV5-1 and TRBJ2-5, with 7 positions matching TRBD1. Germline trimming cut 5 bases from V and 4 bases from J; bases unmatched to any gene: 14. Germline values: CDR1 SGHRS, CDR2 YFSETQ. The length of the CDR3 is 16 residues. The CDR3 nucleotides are TGCGCCAGCAGTCCCTTGGACACCCCAGGGGGAGAGACCCAGTACTTC. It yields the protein CASSPLDTPGGETQYF.

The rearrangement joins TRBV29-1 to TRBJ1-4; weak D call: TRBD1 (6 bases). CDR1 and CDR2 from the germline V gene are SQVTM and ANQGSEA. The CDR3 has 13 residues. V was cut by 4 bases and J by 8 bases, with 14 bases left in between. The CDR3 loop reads CSVARGGGEKLFF. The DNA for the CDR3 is TGCAGCGTTGCCAGGGGAGGGGGAGAAAAACTGTTTTTT.

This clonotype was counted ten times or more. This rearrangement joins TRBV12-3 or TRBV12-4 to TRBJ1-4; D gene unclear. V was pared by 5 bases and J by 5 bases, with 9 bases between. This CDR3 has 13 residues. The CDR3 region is CASSTGPNEKLFF. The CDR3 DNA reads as TGTGCCAGCAGTACGGGTCCAAATGAAAAACTGTTTTTT.

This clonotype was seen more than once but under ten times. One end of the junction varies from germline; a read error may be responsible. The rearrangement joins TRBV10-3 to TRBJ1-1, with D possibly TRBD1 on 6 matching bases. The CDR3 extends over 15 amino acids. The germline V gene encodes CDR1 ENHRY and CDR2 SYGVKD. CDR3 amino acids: CASSYDSWGLSEAFF. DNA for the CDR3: TGTGCCAGCAGTTACGATTCTTGGGGGCTGAGTGAAGCTTTCTTT.

The CDR3 reads CASRDRGGDGYTF. The CDR3 DNA reads as TGTGCCAGCAGAGATCGGGGGGGGGATGGCTACACCTTC. The genes are TRBV25-1 and TRBJ1-2, with a weak D call TRBD1 (5 bases). Germline V gene data show CDR1 as MGHDK and CDR2 as SYGVNS. V shed 6 bases and J shed 6 bases, with 14 bases lying between them. The CDR3 has 13 residues.

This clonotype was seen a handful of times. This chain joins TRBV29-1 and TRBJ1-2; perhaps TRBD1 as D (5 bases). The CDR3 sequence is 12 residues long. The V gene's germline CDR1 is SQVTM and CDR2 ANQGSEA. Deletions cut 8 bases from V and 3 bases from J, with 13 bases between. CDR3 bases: TGCAGCTTGTGGTCCAGGGACTATGGCTACACCTTC. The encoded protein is CSLWSRDYGYTF.

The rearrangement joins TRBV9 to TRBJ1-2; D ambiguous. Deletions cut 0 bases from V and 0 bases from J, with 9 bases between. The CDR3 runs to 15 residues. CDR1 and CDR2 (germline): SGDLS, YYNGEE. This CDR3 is CASSVGLGTNYGYTF. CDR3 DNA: TGTGCCAGCAGCGTAGGTCTAGGTACTAACTATGGCTACACCTTC.

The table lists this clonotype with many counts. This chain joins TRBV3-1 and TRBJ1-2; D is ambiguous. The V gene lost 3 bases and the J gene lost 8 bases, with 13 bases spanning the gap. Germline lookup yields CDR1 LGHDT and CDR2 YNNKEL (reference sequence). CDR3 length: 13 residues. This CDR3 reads CASSHLDLGGYTF. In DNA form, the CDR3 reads TGTGCCAGCAGCCACCTAGACTTGGGCGGCTACACCTTC.

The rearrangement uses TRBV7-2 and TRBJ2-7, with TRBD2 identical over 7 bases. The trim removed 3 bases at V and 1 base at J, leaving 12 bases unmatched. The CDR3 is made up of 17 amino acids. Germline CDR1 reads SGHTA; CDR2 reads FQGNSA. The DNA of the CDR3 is TGTGCCAGCAGCTTGACAAAAGCGGGGTTAGATTCCTACGAGCAGTACTTC. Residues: CASSLTKAGLDSYEQYF. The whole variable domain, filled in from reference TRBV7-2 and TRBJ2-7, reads GAGVSQSPSNKVTEKGKDVELRCDPISGHTALYWYRQSLGQGLEFLIYFQGNSAPDKSGLPSDRFSAERTGGSVSTLTIQRTQQEDSAVYLCASSLTKAGLDSYEQYFGPGTRLTVT.

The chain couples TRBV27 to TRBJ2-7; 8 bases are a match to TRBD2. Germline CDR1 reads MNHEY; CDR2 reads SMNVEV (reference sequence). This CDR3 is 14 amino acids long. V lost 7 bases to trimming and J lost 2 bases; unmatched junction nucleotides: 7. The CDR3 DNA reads TGTGCCAGCATGGCGGGAGGTTGGGCCTACGAGCAGTACTTC. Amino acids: CASMAGGWAYEQYF.

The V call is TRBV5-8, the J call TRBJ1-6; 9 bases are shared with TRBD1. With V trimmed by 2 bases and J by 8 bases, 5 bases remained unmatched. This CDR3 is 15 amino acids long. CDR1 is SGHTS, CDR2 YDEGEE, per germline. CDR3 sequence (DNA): TGTGCCAGCAGCTTATCCGGGACAGGGTATTCACCCCTCCACTTT. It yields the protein CASSLSGTGYSPLHF.

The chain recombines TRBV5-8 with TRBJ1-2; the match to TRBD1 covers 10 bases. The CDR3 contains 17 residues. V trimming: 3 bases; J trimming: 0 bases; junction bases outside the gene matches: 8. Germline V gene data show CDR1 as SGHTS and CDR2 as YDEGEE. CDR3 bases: TGTGCCAGCAGCTCGGGGAGGGACAGGGGAGCTAACTATGGCTACACCTTC. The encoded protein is CASSSGRDRGANYGYTF.

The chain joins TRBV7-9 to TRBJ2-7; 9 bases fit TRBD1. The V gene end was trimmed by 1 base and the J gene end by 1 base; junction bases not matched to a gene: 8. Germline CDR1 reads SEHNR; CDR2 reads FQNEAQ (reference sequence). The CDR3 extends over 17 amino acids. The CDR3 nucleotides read TGTGCCAGCAGCTTAGGCAGAATCGGACAGGGGTCCTACGAGCAGTACTTC. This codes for CASSLGRIGQGSYEQYF.

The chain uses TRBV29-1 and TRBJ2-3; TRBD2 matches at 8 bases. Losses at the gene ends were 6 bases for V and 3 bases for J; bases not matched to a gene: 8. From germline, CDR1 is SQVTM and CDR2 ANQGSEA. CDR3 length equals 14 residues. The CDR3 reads CSVGGARSTDTQYF. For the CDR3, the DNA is TGCAGCGTCGGGGGGGCCAGGAGTACAGATACGCAGTATTTT.

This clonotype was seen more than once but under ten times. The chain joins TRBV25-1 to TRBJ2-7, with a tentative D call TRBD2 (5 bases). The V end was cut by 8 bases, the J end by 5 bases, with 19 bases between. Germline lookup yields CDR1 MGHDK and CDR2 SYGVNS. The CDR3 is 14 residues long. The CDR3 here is CASSPRGYVNEQYF. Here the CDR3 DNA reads TGTGCCAGCTCACCGAGAGGGTATGTGAACGAGCAGTACTTC.

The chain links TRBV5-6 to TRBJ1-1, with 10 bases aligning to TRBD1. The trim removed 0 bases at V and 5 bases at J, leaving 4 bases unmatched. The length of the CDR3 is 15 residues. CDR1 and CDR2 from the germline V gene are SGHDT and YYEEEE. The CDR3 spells CASSLVGTGVTEAFF. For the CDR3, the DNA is TGTGCCAGCAGCTTGGTCGGGACAGGGGTAACTGAAGCTTTCTTT.

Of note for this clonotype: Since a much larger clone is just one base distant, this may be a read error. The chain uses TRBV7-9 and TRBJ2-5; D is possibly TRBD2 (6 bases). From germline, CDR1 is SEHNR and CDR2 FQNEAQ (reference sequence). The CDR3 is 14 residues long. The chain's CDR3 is CASSKGLTRETQHF. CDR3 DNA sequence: TGTGCCAGCAGCAAAGGACTGACTCGGGAGACCCAGCACTTC.

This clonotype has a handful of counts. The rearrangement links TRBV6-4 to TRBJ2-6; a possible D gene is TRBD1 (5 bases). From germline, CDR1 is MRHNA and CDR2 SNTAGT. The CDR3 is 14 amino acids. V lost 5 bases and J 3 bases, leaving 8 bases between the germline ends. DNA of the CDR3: TGTGCCAGCAGTTACAGGCTTGGGGCCAACGTCCTGACTTTC. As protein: CASSYRLGANVLTF.

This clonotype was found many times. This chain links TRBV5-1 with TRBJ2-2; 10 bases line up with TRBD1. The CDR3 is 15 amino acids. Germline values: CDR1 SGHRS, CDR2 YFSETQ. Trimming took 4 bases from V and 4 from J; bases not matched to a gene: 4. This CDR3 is CASSRDRGGTGELFF. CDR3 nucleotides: TGCGCCAGCAGCAGGGACAGGGGAGGCACCGGGGAGCTGTTTTTT.

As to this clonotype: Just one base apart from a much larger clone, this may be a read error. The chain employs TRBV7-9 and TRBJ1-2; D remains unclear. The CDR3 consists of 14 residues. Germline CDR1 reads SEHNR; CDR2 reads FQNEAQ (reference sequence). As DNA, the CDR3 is TGTGCCAGCAGTCCCTTTGGTTCCAGCTATGGCTGCACCTTC. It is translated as CASSPFGSSYGCTF.

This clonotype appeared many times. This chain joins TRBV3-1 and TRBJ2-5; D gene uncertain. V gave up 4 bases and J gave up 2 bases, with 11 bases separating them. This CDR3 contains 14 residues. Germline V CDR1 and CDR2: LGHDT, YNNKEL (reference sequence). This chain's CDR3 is CASSPGLEQETQYF. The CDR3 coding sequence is TGTGCCAGCAGCCCCGGCCTAGAGCAAGAGACCCAGTACTTC.

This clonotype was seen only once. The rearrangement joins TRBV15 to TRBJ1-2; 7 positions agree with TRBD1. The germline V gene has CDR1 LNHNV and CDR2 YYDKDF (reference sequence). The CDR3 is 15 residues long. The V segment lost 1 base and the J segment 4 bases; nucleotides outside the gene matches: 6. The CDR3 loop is CATSRAGTASYGYTF. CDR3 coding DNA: TGTGCCACCAGCAGAGCCGGGACAGCGAGCTATGGCTACACCTTC.

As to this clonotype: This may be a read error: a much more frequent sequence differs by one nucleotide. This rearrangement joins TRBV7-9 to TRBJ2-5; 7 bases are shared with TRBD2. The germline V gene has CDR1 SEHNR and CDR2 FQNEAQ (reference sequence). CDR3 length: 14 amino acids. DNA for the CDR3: TGTGCCAGCAGCCGTGGTGGGGAGGGAGAGACCCAGGACTTC. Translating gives CASSRGGEGETQDF.

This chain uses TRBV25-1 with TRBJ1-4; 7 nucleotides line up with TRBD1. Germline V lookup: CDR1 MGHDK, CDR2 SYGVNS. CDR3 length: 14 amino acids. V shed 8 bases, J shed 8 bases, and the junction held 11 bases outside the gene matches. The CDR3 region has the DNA TGTGCCAGCTCCGCCCAAGGGGGCAGCGAAAAACTGTTTTTT. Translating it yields CASSAQGGSEKLFF. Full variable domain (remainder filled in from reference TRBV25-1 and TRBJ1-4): EADIYQTPRYLVIGTGKKITLECSQTMGHDKMYWYQQDPGMELHLIHYSYGVNSTEKGDLSSESTVSRIRTEHFPLTLESARPSHTSQYLCASSAQGGSEKLFFGSGTQLSVL.